This TCR beta chain was identified during a study of early T cells in non-severe SARS-CoV-2 infection. Study summary: The authors sequenced bulk RNA from unsorted whole blood, leaving chains unpaired. Study observations and caveats: Anti-spike CD8 specificities were favored by VDJdb matching, whose results missed private and CD4 specificities.

Germline V gene data show CDR1 as LNHDA and CDR2 as SQIVND (reference sequence). The CDR3 contains 13 residues. The V segment lost 3 bases and the J segment 4 bases; nucleotides outside the gene matches: 1. A word on this clonotype: Its antigen is not known.

Each cDNA molecule carried a unique molecular identifier. TCRdb called the 5' RACE reads again in MiXCR, with one record for every CDR3 protein. The sample lists 80,000 or so distinct CDR3 sequences, around 15% occurring once. The specimen sequenced was whole blood. The TCR sequence derives from an adult who was a healthcare worker with PCR-confirmed SARS-CoV-2 infection or an uninfected control (not recorded which). V and J are TRBV19 and TRBJ2-7, with 9 nucleotides matching TRBD2. The CDR3 nucleotides are TGTGCCAGTAGTATCGCGGGAGGGTACGAGCAGTACTTC. Translating it yields CASSIAGGYEQYF.